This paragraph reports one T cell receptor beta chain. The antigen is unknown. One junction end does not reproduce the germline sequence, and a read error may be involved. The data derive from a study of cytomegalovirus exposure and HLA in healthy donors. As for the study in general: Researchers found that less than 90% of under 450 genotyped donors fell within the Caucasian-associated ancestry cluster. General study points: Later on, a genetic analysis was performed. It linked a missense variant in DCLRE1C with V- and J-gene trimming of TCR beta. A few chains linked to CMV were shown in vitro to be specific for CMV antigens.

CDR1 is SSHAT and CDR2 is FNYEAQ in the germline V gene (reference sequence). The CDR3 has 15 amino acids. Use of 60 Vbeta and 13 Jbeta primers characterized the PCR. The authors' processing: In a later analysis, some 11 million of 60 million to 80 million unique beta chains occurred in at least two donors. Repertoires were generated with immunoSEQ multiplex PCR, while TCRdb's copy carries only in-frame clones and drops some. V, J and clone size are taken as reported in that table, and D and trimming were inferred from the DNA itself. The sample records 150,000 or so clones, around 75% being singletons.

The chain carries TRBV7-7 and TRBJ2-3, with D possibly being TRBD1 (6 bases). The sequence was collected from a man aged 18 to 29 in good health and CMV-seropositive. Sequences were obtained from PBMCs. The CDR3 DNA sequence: TGTGCTAGCAGCCCGGGACATGGGAAACCAGATACGCAGTATTTT. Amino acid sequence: CASSPGHGKPDTQYF.